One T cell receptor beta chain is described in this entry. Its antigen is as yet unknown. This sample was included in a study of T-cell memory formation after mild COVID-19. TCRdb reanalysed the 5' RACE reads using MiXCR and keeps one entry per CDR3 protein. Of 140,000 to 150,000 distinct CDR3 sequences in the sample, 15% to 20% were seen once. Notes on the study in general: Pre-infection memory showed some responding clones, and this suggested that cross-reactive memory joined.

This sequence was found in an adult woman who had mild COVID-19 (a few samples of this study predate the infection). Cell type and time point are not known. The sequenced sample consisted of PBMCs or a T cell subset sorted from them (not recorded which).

CDR3 region: CASSPPRGASPTGELFF. DNA of the CDR3: TGTGCCAGCAGCCCCCCGAGGGGGGCTAGCCCCACCGGGGAGCTGTTTTTT. The chain is built from TRBV5-5 and TRBJ2-2; D may correspond to TRBD1 or TRBD2 (6 bases each). V was trimmed by 4 bases and J by 4 bases, leaving 20 bases between them. This CDR3 is 17 amino acids long. Germline V CDR1 and CDR2: SGHKS, YYEKEE (reference sequence). The full variable domain, with the rest looked up from reference TRBV5-5 and TRBJ2-2, is DAGVTQSPTHLIKTRGQQVTLRCSPISGHKSVSWYQQVLGQGPQFIFQYYEKEERGRGNFPDRFSARQFPNYSSELNVNALLLGDSALYLCASSPPRGASPTGELFFGEGSRLTVL.